This T cell receptor (beta chain) emerged from a study of blood T cell repertoires in COVID-19. In the original analysis: How many nucleated cells were present was estimated from reference gene primer amplification. Some clones are missing from TCRdb's copy, which holds only in-frame ones; the method was immunoSEQ multiplex PCR. The V and J calls and clone size were taken over from that table, and D and trimming were inferred from the DNA. The table has approximately 280,000 clones, approximately 92% seen once. The origin of this receptor is a woman between 25 and 40 years old with COVID-19, enrolled during active disease. The sample taken for sequencing was peripheral blood.

The CDR3 reads CASSLKRGDEQYF. CDR3 in DNA: TGTGCCAGCAGTTTGAAAAGGGGCGACGAGCAGTACTTC. The chain joins TRBV6-5 to TRBJ2-7; a weak D match, TRBD1 (5 bases). From germline, CDR1 is MNHEY and CDR2 SVGAGI. The CDR3 totals 13 residues. Trimming pared 4 bases from V and 5 bases from J, leaving 12 bases between.